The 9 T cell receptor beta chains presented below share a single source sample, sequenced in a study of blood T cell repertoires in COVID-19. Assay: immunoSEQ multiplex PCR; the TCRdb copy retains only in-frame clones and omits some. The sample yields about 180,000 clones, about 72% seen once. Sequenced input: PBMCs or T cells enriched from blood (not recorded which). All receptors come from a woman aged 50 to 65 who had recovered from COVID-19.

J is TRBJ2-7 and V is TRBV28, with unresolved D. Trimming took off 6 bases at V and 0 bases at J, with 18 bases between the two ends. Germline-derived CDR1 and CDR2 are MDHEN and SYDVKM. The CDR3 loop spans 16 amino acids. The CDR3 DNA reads TGTGCCAGCAGCTCCGAATCCCTTTGGAGCTCCTACGAGCAGTACTTC. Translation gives CASSSESLWSSYEQYF.

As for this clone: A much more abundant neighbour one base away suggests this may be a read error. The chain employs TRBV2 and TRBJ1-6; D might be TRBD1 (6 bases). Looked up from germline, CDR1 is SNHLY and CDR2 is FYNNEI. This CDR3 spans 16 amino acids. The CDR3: CASIRTASGYNSSLHF. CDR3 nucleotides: TGTGCCAGCATTAGGACAGCCTCGGGGTATAATTCATCCCTCCACTTT.

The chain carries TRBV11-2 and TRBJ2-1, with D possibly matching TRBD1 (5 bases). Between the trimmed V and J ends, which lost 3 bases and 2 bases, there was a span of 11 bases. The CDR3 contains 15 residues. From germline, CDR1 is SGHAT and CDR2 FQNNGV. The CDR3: CASSFIGVPYNEQFF. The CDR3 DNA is TGTGCCAGCAGCTTTATAGGGGTACCCTACAATGAGCAGTTCTTC. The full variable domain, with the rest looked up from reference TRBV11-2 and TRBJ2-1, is EAGVAQSPRYKIIEKRQSVAFWCNPISGHATLYWYQQILGQGPKLLIQFQNNGVVDDSQLPKDRFSAERLKGVDSTLKIQPAKLEDSAVYLCASSFIGVPYNEQFFGPGTRLTVL.

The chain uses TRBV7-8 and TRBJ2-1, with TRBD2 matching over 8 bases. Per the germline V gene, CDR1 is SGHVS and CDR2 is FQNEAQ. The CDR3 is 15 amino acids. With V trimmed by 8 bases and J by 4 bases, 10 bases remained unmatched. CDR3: CASAVGRAGYNEQFF. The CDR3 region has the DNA TGTGCCAGCGCGGTCGGGAGGGCGGGGTACAATGAGCAGTTCTTC.

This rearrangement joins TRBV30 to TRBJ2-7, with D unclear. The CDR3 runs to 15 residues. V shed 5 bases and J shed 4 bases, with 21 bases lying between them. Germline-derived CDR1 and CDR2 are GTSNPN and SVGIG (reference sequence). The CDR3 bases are TGTGCCTGGTCCCCCCGTTTGGTCCGGTTGTACGAGCAGTACTTC. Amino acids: CAWSPRLVRLYEQYF.

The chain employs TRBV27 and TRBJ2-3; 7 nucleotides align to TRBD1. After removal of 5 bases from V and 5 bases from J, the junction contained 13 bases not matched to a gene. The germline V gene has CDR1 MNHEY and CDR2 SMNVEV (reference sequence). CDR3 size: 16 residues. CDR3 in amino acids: CASSTRQGRRLDTQYF. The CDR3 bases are TGTGCCAGCAGTACCCGACAGGGCCGCAGATTAGATACGCAGTATTTT.

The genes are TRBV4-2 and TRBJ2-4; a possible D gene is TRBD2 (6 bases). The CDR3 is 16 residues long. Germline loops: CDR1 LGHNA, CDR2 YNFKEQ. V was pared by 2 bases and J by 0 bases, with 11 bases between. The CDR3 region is CASSQLADLAKNIQYF. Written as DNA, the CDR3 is TGTGCCAGCAGCCAATTAGCGGACCTAGCCAAAAACATTCAGTACTTC.

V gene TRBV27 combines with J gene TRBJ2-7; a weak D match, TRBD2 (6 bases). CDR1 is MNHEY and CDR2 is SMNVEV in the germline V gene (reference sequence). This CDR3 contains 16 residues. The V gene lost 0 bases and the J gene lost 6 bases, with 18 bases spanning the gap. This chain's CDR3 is CASSLSGGRFGGEQYF. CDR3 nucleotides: TGTGCCAGCAGTTTATCTGGCGGTCGTTTCGGGGGCGAGCAGTACTTC.

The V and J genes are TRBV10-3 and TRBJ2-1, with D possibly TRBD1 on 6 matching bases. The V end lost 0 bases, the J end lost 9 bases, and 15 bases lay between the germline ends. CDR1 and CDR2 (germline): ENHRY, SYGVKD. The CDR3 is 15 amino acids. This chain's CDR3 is CAISESTGTPTEQFF. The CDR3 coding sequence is TGTGCCATCAGTGAGTCGACCGGGACACCGACTGAGCAGTTCTTC.